This T cell receptor (beta chain) was sequenced during a study of blood T cell repertoires in COVID-19. Overall study: For recovered donors of Cohort 3, there were two negative PCRs, clearance, or symptom resolution. Donors in the United States, Italy and Spain gave samples during acute or convalescent COVID-19. The cDNA or gDNA used as material had been derived from T cells, B-cell-depleted T cells, or PBMCs.

The V gene end was trimmed by 4 bases and the J gene end by 2 bases; junction bases not matched to a gene: 6. CDR1 LGHNA and CDR2 YSLEER come from the germline V gene. CDR3 length equals 15 residues. The method was immunoSEQ multiplex PCR; TCRdb's version includes in-frame clones alone and lacks a portion of them. The repertoire includes a few hundred thousand clones, roughly nine tenths of them detected once, and 3.1% sits in the top ten. Participant-given clinical history determined each cohort assignment. The V call is TRBV4-3, the J call TRBJ1-2, with 8 bases lining up with TRBD1. Sequencing was carried out using PBMCs or T cells enriched from blood (not recorded which). The receptor comes from a woman aged 45-59 years in a cohort exposed to, infected with or recovered from COVID-19 (not recorded which). The CDR3 DNA sequence: TGCGCCAGCAGCCGGACAAGACAGGGGAACTATGGCTACACCTTC. It specifies CASSRTRQGNYGYTF.